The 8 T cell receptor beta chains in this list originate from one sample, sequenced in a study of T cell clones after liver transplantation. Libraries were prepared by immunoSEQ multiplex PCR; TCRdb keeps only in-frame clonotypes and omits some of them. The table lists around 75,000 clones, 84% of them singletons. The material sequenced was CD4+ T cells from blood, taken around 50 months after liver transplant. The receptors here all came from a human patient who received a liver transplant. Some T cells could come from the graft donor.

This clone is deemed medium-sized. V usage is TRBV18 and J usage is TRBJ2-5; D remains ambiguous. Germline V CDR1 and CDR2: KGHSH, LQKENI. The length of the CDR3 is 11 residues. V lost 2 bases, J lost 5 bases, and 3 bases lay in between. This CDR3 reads CASSPWETQYF. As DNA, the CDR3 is TGTGCCAGCTCACCATGGGAGACCCAGTACTTC.

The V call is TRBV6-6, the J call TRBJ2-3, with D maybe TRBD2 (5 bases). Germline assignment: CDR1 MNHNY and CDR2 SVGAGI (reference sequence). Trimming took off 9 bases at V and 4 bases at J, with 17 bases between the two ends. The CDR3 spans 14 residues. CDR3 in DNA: TGTGCCAGTCACCAGACTATTTTTGCAGATACGCAGTATTTT. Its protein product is CASHQTIFADTQYF.

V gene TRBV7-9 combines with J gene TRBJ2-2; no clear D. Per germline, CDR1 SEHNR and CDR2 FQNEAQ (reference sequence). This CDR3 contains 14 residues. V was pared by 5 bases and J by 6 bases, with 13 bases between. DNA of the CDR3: TGTGCCAGCAGCCCCAGTCAGGTTTCCGGGGAGCTGTTTTTT. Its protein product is CASSPSQVSGELFF.

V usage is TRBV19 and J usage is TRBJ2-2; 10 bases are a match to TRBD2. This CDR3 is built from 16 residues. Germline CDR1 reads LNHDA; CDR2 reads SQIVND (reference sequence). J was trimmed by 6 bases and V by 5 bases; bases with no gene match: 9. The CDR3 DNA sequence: TGTGCCAGTAGTTGGACTAGCGGAGATGGGGCCGGGGAGCTGTTTTTT. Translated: CASSWTSGDGAGELFF.

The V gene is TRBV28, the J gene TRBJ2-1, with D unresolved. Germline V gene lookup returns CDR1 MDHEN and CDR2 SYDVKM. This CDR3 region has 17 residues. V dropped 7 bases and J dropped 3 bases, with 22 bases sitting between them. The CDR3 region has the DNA TGTGCCAGCACCGACCCGGGCGGTGGTGGGAACTACAATGAGCAGTTCTTC. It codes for CASTDPGGGGNYNEQFF.

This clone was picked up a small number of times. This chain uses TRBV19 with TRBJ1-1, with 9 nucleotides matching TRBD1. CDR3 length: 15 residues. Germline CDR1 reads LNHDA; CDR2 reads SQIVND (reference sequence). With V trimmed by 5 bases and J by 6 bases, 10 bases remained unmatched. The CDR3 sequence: CASSRQGQGSPEAFF. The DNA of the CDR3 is TGTGCCAGTAGTCGCCAGGGACAGGGTTCTCCTGAAGCTTTCTTT.

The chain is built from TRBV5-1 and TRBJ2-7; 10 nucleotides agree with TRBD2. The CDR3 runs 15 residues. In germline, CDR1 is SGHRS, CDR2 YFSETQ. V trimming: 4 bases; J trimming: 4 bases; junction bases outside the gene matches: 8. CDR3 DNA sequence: TGCGCCAGCAGCCCCGGGACTAGCGCAGAGTACGAGCAGTACTTC. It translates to CASSPGTSAEYEQYF.

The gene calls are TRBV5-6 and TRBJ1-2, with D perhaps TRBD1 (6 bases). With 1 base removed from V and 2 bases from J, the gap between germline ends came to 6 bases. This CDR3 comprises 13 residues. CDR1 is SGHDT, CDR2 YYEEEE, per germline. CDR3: CASSLQGNYGYTF. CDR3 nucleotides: TGTGCCAGCAGCTTGCAGGGGAACTATGGCTACACCTTC. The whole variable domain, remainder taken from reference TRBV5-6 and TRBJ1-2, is DAGVTQSPTHLIKTRGQQVTLRCSPKSGHDTVSWYQQALGQGPQFIFQYYEEEERQRGNFPDRFSGHQFPNYSSELNVNALLLGDSALYLCASSLQGNYGYTFGSGTRLTVV.